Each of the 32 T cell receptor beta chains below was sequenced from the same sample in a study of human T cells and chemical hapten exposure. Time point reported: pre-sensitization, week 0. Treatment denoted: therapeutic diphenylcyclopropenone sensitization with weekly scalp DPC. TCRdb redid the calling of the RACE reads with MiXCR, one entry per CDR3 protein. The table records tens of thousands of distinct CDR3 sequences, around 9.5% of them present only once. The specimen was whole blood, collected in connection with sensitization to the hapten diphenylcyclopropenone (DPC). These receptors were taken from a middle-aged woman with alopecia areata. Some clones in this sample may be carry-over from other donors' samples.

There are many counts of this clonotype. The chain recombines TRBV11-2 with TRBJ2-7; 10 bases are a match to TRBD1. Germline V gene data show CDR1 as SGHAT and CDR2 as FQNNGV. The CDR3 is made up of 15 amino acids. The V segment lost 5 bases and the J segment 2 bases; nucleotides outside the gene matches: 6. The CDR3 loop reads CASSDQTGGPYEQYF. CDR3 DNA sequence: TGTGCCAGCAGCGACCAGACAGGGGGCCCCTACGAGCAGTACTTC.

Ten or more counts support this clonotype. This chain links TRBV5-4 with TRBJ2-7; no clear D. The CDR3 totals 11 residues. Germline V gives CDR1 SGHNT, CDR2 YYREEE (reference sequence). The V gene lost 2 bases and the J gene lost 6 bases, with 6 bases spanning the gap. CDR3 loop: CASSLGREQYF. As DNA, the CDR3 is TGTGCCAGCAGCTTAGGGCGCGAGCAGTACTTC.

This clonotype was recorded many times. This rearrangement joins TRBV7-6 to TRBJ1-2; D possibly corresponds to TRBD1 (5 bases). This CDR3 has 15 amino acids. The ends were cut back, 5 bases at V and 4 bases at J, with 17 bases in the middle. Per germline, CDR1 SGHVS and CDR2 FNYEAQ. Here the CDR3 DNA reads TGTGCCAGCAGCCCTGGGGGATCAGGGAGCTATGGCTACACCTTC. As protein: CASSPGGSGSYGYTF.

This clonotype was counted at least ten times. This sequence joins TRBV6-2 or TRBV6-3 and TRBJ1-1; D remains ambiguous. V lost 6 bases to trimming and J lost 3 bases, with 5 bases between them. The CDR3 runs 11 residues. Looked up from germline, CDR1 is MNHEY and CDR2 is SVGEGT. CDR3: CASRRDTEAFF. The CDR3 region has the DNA TGTGCCAGCAGAAGGGACACTGAAGCTTTCTTT.

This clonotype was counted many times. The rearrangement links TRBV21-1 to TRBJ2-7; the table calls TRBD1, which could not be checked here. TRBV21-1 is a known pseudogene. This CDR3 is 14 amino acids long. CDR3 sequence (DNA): TGTGCCAGCAGCGCCCGGGACAGCTCCTACGAGCAGTACTTC. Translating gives CASSARDSSYEQYF.

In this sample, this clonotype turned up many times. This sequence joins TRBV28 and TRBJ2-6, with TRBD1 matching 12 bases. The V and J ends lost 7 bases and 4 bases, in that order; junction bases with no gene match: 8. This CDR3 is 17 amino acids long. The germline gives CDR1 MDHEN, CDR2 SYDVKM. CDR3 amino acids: CASKPGQGARGANVLTF. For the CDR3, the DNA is TGTGCCAGCAAACCGGGACAGGGGGCGCGCGGGGCCAACGTCCTGACTTTC.

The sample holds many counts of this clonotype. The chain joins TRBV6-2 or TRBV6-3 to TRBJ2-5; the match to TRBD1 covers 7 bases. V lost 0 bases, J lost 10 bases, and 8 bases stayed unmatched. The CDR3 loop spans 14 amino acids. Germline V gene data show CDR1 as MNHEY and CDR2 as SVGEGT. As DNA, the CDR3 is TGTGCCAGCAGTTACTCAGGGGGCCCCCCCTACCAGTACTTC. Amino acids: CASSYSGGPPYQYF.

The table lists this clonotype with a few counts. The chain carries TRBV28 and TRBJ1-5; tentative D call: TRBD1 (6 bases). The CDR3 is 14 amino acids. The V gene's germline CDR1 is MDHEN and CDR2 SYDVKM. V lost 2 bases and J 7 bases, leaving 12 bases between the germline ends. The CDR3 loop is CASSLGGARQPQHF. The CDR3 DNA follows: TGTGCCAGCAGTTTAGGGGGCGCAAGGCAGCCCCAGCATTTT.

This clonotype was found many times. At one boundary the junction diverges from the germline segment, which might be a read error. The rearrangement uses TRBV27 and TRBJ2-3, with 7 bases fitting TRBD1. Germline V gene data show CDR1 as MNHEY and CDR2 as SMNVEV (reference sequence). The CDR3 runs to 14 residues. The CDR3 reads CASGFQAGGDTQYF. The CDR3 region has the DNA TGTGCCAGCGGTTTCCAAGCAGGGGGTGATACGCAGTATTTT.

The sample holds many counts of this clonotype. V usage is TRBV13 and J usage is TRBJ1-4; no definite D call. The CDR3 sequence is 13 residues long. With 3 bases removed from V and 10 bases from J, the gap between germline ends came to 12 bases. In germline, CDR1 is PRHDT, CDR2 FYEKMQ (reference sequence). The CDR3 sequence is CASSLGIHAKLFF. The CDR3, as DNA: TGTGCCAGCAGCTTGGGGATTCATGCAAAACTGTTTTTT.

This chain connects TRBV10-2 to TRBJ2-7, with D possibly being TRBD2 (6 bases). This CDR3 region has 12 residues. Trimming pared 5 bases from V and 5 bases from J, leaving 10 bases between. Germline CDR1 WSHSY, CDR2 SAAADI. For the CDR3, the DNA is TGCGCCAGCAGTTTCGCGGGGAACGAGCAGTACTTC. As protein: CASSFAGNEQYF.

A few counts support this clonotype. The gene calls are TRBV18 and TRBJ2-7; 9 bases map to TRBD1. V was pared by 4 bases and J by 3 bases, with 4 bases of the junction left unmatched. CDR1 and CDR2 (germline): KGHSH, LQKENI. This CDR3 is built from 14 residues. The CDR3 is CASSLRQGVYEQYF. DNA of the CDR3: TGTGCCAGCTCACTCAGACAGGGGGTCTACGAGCAGTACTTC.

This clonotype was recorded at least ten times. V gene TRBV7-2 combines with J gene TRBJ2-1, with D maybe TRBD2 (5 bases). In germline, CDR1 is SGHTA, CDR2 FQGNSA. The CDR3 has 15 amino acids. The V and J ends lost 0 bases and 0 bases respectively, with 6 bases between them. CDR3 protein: CASSLAGSSYNEQFF. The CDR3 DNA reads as TGTGCCAGCAGCTTAGCGGGGAGCTCCTACAATGAGCAGTTCTTC.

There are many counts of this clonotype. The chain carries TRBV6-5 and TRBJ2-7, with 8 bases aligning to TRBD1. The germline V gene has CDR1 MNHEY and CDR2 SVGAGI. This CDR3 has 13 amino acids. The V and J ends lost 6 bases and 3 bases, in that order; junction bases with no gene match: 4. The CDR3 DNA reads TGTGCCAGCAGGGGGGACAGGAGCTACGAGCAGTACTTC. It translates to CASRGDRSYEQYF.

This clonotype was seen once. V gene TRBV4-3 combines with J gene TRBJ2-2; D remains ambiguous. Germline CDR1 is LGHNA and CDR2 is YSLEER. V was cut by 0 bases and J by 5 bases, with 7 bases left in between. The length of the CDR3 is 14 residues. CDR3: CASSQDFRTGELFF. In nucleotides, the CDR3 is TGCGCCAGCAGCCAAGATTTCAGAACCGGGGAGCTGTTTTTT.

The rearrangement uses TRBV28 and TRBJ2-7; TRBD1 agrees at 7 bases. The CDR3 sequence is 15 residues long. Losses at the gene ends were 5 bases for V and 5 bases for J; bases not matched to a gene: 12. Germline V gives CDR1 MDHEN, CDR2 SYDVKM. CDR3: CASSPTTGLSHEQYF. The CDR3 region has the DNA TGTGCCAGCAGTCCAACGACAGGGTTAAGCCACGAGCAGTACTTC. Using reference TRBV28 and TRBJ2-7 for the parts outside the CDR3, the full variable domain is DVKVTQSSRYLVKRTGEKVFLECVQDMDHENMFWYRQDPGLGLRLIYFSYDVKMKEKGDIPEGYSVSREKKERFSLILESASTNQTSMYLCASSPTTGLSHEQYFGPGTRLTVT.

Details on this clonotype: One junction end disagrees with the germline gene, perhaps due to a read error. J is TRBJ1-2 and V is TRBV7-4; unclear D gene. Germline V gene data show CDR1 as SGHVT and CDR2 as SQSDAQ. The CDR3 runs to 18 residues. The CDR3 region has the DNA TGTGCCAGCAGCTTAGCCCGATCCCCTAGGATAGCTAACTATGGCTACTCCTTC. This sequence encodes CASSLARSPRIANYGYSF.

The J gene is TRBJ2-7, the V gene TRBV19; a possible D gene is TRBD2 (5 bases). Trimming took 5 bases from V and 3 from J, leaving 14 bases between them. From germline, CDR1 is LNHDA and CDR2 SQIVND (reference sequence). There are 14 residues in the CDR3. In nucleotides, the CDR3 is TGTGCCAGTAGTTTGGGAGAGGGCCTCTACGAGCAGTACTTC. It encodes CASSLGEGLYEQYF.

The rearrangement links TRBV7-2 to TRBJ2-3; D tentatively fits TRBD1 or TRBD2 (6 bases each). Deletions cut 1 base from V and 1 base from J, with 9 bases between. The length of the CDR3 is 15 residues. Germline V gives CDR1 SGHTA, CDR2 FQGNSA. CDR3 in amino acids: CASSLGGAGTDTQYF. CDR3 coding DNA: TGTGCCAGCAGCTTAGGGGGGGCGGGCACAGATACGCAGTATTTT.

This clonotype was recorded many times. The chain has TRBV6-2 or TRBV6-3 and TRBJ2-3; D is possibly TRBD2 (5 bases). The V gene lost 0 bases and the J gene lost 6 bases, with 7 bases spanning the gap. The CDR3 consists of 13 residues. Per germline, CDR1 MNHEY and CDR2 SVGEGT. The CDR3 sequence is CASSYSDSDTQYF. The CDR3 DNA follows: TGTGCCAGCAGTTACTCGGACTCGGATACGCAGTATTTT.

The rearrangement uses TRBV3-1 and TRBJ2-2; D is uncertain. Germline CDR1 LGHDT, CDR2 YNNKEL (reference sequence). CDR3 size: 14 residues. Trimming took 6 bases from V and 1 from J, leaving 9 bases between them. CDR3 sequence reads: CASRRAWNTGELFF. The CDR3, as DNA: TGTGCCAGCAGGAGAGCCTGGAACACCGGGGAGCTGTTTTTT.

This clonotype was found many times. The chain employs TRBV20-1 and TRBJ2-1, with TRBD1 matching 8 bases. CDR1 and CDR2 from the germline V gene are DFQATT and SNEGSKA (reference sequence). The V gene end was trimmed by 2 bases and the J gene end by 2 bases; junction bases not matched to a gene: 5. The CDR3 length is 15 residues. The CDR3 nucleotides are TGCAGTGCTAGATCGGCGGGACAGGCCTACAATGAGCAGTTCTTC. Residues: CSARSAGQAYNEQFF.

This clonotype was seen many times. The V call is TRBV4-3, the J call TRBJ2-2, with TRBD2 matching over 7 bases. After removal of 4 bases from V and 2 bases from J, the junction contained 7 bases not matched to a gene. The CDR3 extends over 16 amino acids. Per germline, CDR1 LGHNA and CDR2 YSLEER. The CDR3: CASSPGGGTNTGELFF. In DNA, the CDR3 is TGCGCCAGCAGCCCCGGCGGGGGAACCAACACCGGGGAGCTGTTTTTT.

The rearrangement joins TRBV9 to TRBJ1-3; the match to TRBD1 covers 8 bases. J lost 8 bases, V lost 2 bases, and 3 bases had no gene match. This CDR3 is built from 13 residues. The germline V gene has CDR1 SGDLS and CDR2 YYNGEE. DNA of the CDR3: TGTGCCAGCAGCGTCGACAGGGGTGACACCATATATTTT. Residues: CASSVDRGDTIYF.

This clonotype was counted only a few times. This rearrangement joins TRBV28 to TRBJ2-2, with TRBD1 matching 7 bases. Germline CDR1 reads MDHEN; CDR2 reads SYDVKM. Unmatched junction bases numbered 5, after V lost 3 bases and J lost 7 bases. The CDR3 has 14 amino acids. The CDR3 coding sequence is TGTGCCAGCAGTTTGAGGGGGCGAGACGGGGAGCTGTTTTTT. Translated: CASSLRGRDGELFF.

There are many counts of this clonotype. CDR3 nucleotides: TGTGCCAGCAGAGAGAGGACAGGGTACTACGAGCAGTACTTC. This sequence encodes CASRERTGYYEQYF. J is TRBJ2-7 and V is TRBV2, with TRBD1 matching 8 bases. Germline CDR1 and CDR2: SNHLY and FYNNEI. The CDR3 has 14 residues. V lost 6 bases and J lost 3; bases outside the gene matches: 7.

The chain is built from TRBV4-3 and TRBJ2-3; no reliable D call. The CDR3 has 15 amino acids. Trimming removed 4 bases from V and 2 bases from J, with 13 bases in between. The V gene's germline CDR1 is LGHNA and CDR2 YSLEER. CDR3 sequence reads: CASSRQPKFTDTQYF. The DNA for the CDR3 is TGCGCCAGCAGCCGTCAGCCTAAGTTCACAGATACGCAGTATTTT.

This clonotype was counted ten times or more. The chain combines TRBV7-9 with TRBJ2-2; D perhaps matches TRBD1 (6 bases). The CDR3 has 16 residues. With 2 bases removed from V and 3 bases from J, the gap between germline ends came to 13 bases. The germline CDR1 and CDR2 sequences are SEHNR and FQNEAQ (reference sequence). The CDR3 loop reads CASSLSPGAYTGELFF. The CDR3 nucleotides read TGTGCCAGCAGCTTATCGCCAGGGGCCTACACCGGGGAGCTGTTTTTT.

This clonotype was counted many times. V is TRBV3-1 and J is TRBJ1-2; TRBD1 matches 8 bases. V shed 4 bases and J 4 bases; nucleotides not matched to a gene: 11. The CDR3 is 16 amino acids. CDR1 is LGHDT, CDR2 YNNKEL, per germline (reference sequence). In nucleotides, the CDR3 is TGTGCCAGCAGCCCCCTCGGACAGGGTCCGGGCTATGGCTACACCTTC. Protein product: CASSPLGQGPGYGYTF.

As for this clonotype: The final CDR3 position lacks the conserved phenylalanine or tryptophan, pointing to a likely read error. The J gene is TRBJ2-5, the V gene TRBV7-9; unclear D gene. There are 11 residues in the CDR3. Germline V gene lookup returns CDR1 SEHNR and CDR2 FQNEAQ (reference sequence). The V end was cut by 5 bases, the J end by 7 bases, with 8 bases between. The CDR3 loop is CASSLGRTQYL. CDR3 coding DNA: TGTGCCAGCAGCCTAGGGCGGACCCAGTACTTG.

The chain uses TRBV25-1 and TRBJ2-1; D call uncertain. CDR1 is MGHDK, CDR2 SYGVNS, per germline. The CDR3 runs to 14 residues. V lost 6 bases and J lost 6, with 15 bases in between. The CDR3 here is CASSPGFRSNEQFF. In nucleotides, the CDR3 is TGTGCCAGCAGCCCCGGATTCCGATCCAATGAGCAGTTCTTC.

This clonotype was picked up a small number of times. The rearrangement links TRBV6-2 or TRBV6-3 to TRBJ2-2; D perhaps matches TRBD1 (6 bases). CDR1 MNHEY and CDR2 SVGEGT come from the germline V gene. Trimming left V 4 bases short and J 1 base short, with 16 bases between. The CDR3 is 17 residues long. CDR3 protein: CASSSRRGLGNTGELFF. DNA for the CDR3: TGTGCCAGCAGTTCCCGCAGGGGATTAGGGAACACCGGGGAGCTGTTTTTT.